The entry below describes one TCR beta chain. This likely stems from a read error, as it lies one base from a far larger clone. Unsorted PBMC DNA sequencing spanned ten immunoSEQ deep assay plates. Sequenced by immunoSEQ multiplex PCR; TCRdb stores in-frame clones only, minus some. The sample gives roughly 500,000 clones, around 79% of which show up once; about 12% is in the top ten. The data derive from a study of shared clonotypes between healthy human individuals. V trimming: 2 bases; J trimming: 3 bases; junction bases outside the gene matches: 8. Germline CDR1 is MGHRA and CDR2 is YSYEKL. This CDR3 region has 16 residues.

The clonotype originates from a woman aged 40-49 years in good health. Some clones in this sample may be carry-over from other donors' samples. The chain employs TRBV4-1 and TRBJ2-3; 7 bases align to TRBD2. The sample comprised PBMCs. CDR3 sequence reads: CASSQRVGGETDTQYF. CDR3 bases: TGCGCCAGCAGCCAACGCGTGGGAGGGGAGACAGATACGCAGTATTTT.